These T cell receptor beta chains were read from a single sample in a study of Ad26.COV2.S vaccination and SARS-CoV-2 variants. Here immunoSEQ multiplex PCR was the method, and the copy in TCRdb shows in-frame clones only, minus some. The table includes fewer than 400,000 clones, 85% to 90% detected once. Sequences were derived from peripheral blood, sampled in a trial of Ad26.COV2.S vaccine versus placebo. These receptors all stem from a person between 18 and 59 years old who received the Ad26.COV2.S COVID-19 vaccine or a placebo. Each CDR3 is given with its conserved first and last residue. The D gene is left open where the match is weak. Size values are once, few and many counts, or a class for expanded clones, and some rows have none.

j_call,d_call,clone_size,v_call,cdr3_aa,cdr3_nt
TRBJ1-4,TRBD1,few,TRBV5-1,CASSPDGTGEKLFF,TGCGCCAGCAGCCCAGACGGGACAGGTGAAAAACTGTTTTTT
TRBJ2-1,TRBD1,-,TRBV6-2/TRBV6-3,CASSRTGDYNEQFF,TGTGCCAGCAGTCGGACAGGAGACTACAATGAGCAGTTCTTC
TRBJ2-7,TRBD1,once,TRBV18,CASSPSGTGIYEQYF,TGTGCCAGCTCACCTTCCGGGACAGGGATATACGAGCAGTACTTC
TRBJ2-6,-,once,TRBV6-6,CASTASSGANVLTF,TGTGCCAGCACCGCCTCATCTGGGGCCAACGTCCTGACTTTC
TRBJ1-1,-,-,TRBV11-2,CASSLSGGGTEAFF,TGTGCCAGCAGCTTATCCGGAGGGGGCACTGAAGCTTTCTTT
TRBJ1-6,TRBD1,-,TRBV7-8,CASSLAQGDSPLHF,TGTGCCAGCAGCTTAGCGCAGGGGGATTCACCCCTCCACTTT
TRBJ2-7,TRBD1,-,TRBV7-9,CASSSTGTGFYEQYF,TGTGCCAGCAGCAGCACCGGGACAGGGTTCTACGAGCAGTACTTC
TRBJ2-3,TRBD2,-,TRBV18,CASSPPGPGRMGTDTQYF,TGTGCCAGCTCACCTCCGGGGCCCGGGAGGATGGGAACGGATACGCAGTATTTT
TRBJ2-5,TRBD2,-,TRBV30,CAWSAGGGYETQYF,TGTGCCTGGAGTGCGGGAGGGGGTTACGAGACCCAGTACTTC
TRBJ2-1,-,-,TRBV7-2,CASSLSGISSYNEQFF,TGTGCCAGCAGCTTGTCGGGGATCAGCTCCTACAATGAGCAGTTCTTC
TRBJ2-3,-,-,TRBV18,CASSPGVDTQYF,TGTGCCAGCTCACCCGGCGTCGATACGCAGTATTTT
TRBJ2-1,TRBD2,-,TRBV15,CATSSTGTRASHEQFF,TGTGCCACCAGCAGTACCGGGACTAGAGCCTCACATGAGCAGTTCTTC
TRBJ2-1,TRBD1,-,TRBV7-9,CASSTSLGQTNNEQFF,TGTGCCAGCAGCACTTCCTTGGGACAGACAAACAATGAGCAGTTCTTC
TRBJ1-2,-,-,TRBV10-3,CAISESVRFGYTF,TGTGCCATCAGTGAGTCGGTCAGGTTTGGCTACACCTTC
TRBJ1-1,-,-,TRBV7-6,CASSSLPGTVNTEAFF,TGTGCCAGCAGCTCGCTACCCGGGACGGTGAACACTGAAGCTTTCTTT
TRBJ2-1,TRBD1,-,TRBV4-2,CASSQEVFGTGNEQFF,TGTGCCAGCAGCCAAGAAGTCTTCGGGACAGGCAATGAGCAGTTCTTC
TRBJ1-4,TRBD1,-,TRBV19,CASRGQGGTNEKLFF,TGTGCCAGTCGTGGACAGGGGGGCACTAATGAAAAACTGTTTTTT
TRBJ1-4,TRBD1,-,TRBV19,CASSTGDRGGEKLFF,TGTGCCAGTAGTACCGGGGACAGGGGGGGTGAAAAACTGTTTTTT
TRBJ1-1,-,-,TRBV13,CASTPGTEAFF,TGTGCCAGCACCCCTGGCACTGAAGCTTTCTTT
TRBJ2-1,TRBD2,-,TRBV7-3,CASSLTSGINGEQFF,TGTGCCAGCAGCTTAACTAGCGGGATTAATGGTGAGCAGTTCTTC
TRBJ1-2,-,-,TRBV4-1,CASSRRDGYGYTF,TGCGCCAGCAGTCGGAGGGACGGATATGGCTACACCTTC
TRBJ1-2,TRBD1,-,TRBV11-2,CASSFGPGTGSGYTF,TGTGCCAGCAGCTTCGGCCCGGGGACAGGCTCAGGCTACACCTTC
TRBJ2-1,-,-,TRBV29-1,CSVALGDDSTVLDGEQFF,TGCAGCGTTGCTTTAGGGGACGACAGCACAGTGCTAGATGGTGAGCAGTTCTTC
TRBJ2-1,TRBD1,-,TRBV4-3,CASSTGTATYNEQFF,TGCGCCAGCAGCACCGGGACAGCAACCTACAATGAGCAGTTCTTC
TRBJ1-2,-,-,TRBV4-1,CASSHLIQWIDYGYTF,TGCGCCAGCAGCCACCTAATACAGTGGATCGACTATGGCTACACCTTC
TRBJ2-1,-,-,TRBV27,CASSPGNEQFF,TGTGCCAGCAGTCCGGGAAATGAGCAGTTCTTC
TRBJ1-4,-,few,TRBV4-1,CASSQTREKLFF,TGCGCCAGCAGCCAAACAAGGGAAAAACTGTTTTTT
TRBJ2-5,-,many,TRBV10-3,CAISGVAETQYF,TGTGCCATCAGTGGGGTGGCGGAGACCCAGTACTTC
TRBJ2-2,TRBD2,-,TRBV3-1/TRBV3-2,CASSPPAGGPGTGELFF,TGTGCCAGCAGCCCCCCGGCGGGGGGGCCGGGCACCGGGGAGCTGTTTTTT
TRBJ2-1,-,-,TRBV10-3,CAISDGIGEQFF,TGTGCCATCAGTGACGGGATTGGGGAGCAGTTCTTC
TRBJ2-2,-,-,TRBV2,CASSGDSSLNTGELFF,TGTGCCAGCAGCGGTGACAGTTCACTGAACACCGGGGAGCTGTTTTTT
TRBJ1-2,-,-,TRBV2,CASSEPTGPYGYTF,TGTGCCAGCAGCGAACCGACTGGGCCCTATGGCTACACCTTC
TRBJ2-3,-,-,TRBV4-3,CASSQDVTDTQYF,TGCGCCAGCAGCCAGGACGTCACAGATACGCAGTATTTT
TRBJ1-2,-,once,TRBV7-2,CASSQPRDVGYGYTF,TGTGCCAGCAGCCAACCCAGGGACGTCGGATATGGCTACACCTTC
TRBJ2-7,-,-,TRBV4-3,CASSQSRVAFEQYF,TGCGCCAGCAGCCAATCTAGGGTGGCTTTCGAGCAGTACTTC
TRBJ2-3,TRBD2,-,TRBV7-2,CASSTPGLATDTQYF,TGTGCCAGCAGCACTCCGGGACTAGCTACAGATACGCAGTATTTT
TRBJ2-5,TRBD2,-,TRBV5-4,CASSLAPRGGQETQYF,TGTGCCAGCAGCTTGGCCCCTCGGGGGGGACAAGAGACCCAGTACTTC
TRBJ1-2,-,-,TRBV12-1,CASNNLRASLDGYTF,TGTGCCAGCAACAACTTAAGGGCGAGCCTTGATGGCTACACCTTC
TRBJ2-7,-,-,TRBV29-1,CSVEDLGETYEQYF,TGCAGCGTTGAAGATCTAGGGGAGACCTACGAGCAGTACTTC
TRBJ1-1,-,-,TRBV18,CASSPSPPGMNTEAFF,TGTGCCAGCTCACCATCCCCCCCGGGAATGAACACTGAAGCTTTCTTT
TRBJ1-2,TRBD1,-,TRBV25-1,CASSHRGYGYTF,TGTGCCAGCAGTCACAGGGGGTATGGCTACACCTTC
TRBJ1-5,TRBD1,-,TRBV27,CASSSRTGGPLQPQHF,TGTGCCAGCAGTTCCCGGACAGGGGGACCCCTTCAACCCCAGCATTTT
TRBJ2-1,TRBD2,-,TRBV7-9,CASSPGTSFIVNEQFF,TGTGCCAGCAGCCCCGGGACTAGCTTTATCGTGAATGAGCAGTTCTTC
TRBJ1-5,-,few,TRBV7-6,CASSFLNQPQHF,TGTGCCAGCAGCTTCCTGAATCAGCCCCAGCATTTT
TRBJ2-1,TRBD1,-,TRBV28,CASSLYLRDRGPNEQFF,TGTGCCAGCAGTTTATATCTCCGGGACAGGGGACCCAATGAGCAGTTCTTC
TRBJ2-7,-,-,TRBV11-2,CASSFTGDRNEQYF,TGTGCCAGCAGCTTTACGGGGGATCGGAACGAGCAGTACTTC
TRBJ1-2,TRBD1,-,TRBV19,CASNSPFEGTAMNYGYTF,TGTGCCAGTAATTCCCCCTTTGAAGGGACAGCTATGAACTATGGCTACACCTTC
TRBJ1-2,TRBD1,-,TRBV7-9,CASSSPGTAGGYTF,TGTGCCAGCAGCTCTCCTGGGACAGCCGGTGGCTACACCTTC
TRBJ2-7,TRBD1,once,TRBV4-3,CASSQDVRTGDYEQYF,TGCGCCAGCAGCCAAGATGTTAGGACAGGGGACTACGAGCAGTACTTC
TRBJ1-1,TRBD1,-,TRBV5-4,CASSITGGVVNTEAFF,TGTGCCAGCAGCATTACAGGGGGAGTAGTAAACACTGAAGCTTTCTTT
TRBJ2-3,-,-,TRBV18,CASSPPADTQYF,TGTGCCAGCTCACCGCCCGCAGATACGCAGTATTTT
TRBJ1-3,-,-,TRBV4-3,CASSQVSKGNTIYF,TGCGCCAGCAGCCAGGTTTCGAAAGGAAACACCATATATTTT
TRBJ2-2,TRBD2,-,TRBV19,CASSIVDSGTGELFF,TGTGCCAGTAGTATAGTGGATAGCGGGACCGGGGAGCTGTTTTTT